The clone carrying this T cell receptor (beta chain) was picked up one time. The target antigen is unknown. The method was immunoSEQ multiplex PCR; TCRdb's version includes in-frame clones alone and lacks a portion of them. The profile covers around 1.4 million clones, with approximately 98.5% appearing a single time and 0.36% taken by the ten largest. The data derive from a study of shared clonotypes between healthy human individuals. Notes on the study in general: Generation of non-shared clonotypes was less probable than generation of clonotypes shared by all four donors. The study found approximately 5% of naive CD4 clonotypes shared across a handful of donors.

This CDR3 is 15 amino acids long. Per the germline V gene, CDR1 is GTSNPN and CDR2 is SVGIG (reference sequence). Losses at the gene ends were 0 bases for V and 2 bases for J; bases not matched to a gene: 6. The study drew its donors from healthy HIV-negative adults without recent acute infections or vaccinations. The rearrangement joins TRBV30 to TRBJ2-5; 7 positions match TRBD1. The clonotype was recovered from a man aged 25-45 years in good health. The sample was naive CD4+ T cells sorted from blood. As for subset: CD45RA+ positively selected. CDR3 in DNA: TGTGCCTGGAGTGTACTGGGACAGAGACAAGAGACCCAGTACTTC. The encoded protein is CAWSVLGQRQETQYF.